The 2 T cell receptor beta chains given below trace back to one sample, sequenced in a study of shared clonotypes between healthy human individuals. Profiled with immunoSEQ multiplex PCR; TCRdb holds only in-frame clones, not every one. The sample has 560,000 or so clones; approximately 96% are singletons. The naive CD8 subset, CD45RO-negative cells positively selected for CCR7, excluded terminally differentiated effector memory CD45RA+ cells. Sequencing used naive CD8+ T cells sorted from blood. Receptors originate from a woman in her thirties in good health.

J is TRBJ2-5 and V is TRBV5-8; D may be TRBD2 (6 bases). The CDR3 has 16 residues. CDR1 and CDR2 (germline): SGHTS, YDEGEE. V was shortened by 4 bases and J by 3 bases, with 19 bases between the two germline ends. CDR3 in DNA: TGTGCCAGCAGCCAGACTAGACTGGCGGCTAAAGAGACCCAGTACTTC. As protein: CASSQTRLAAKETQYF.

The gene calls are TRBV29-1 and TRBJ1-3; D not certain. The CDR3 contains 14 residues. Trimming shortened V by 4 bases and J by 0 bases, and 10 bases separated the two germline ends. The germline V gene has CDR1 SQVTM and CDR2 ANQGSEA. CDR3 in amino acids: CSVVKADSGNTIYF. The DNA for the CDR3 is TGCAGCGTTGTGAAGGCGGACTCTGGAAACACCATATATTTT.